This T cell receptor (beta chain) appears in the sequencing data of a study of T cell repertoires in cytomegalovirus infection. Remarks on this clonotype: Its matching antigen is unknown.

TCRdb passed the reads through MiXCR, listing each CDR3 protein once. The sample lists 300,000 or so distinct CDR3 sequences, around 25% occurring once. Trimming at V came to 0 bases and at J to 11 bases, leaving 22 bases not matched to a gene. This CDR3 has 19 residues. From germline, CDR1 is LGHNA and CDR2 YSLEER. This sequence was found in a human donor in good health (CMV status not recorded). Some clones in this sample may be carry-over from other donors' samples. The source was cultured PBMCs, collected from culture after CMV antigen stimulation. The chain couples TRBV4-3 to TRBJ1-1; TRBD1 agrees at 9 bases. CDR3 in amino acids: CASSQDSGNIGTGNSWAFF. The CDR3 region has the DNA TGCGCCAGCAGCCAAGATAGCGGGAATATAGGGACAGGGAATAGTTGGGCTTTCTTT.